The rows below give T cell receptor beta chains drawn from one sample of a study of T cell responses to AZD1222 COVID-19 vaccine. The method was immunoSEQ multiplex PCR; TCRdb's version includes in-frame clones alone and lacks a portion of them. The sample lists about 110,000 clones; nearly 90% were seen once. The specimen comprised peripheral blood, sampled on day 0 of AZD1222 vaccination. These receptors were obtained from an adult in good health. Both conserved end residues are part of each CDR3. The D gene is left open where the match is weak. Expanded clones are given a class, and other clones once, few, many or no size at all.

clone_size	d_call	v_call	j_call	cdr3_nt	cdr3_aa
.	.	TRBV6-1	TRBJ1-1	TGTGCCAGCAGTGAAAAGAAGAACACTGAAGCTTTCTTT	CASSEKKNTEAFF
.	.	TRBV11-1	TRBJ1-1	TGTGCCAGCAGCAGGGGGGGCAGGGAGAACACTGAAGCTTTCTTT	CASSRGGRENTEAFF
.	.	TRBV29-1	TRBJ2-2	TGCAGCGTTGAAGATGGCACTAGCAACACCGGGGAGCTGTTTTTT	CSVEDGTSNTGELFF
.	.	TRBV19	TRBJ1-2	TGTGCCAGTAGTAACGCCTTCTATGGCTACACCTTC	CASSNAFYGYTF
.	TRBD1	TRBV4-2	TRBJ1-5	TGTGCCAGCAGCCAAGAGGGGGGACAGATCAATCAGCCCCAGCATTTT	CASSQEGGQINQPQHF
.	.	TRBV6-5	TRBJ1-4	TGTGCCAGCAGGACTTACACGGATGGGAAACTGTTTTTT	CASRTYTDGKLFF
few	.	TRBV25-1	TRBJ1-1	TGTGCCGCTGAATCGGGGGACAACACTGAAGCTTTCTTT	CAAESGDNTEAFF
.	TRBD1	TRBV5-1	TRBJ1-2	TGCGCCAGCAGCTCCACCCAACAGGGGTATGGCTACACCTTC	CASSSTQQGYGYTF
.	TRBD1	TRBV5-4	TRBJ2-6	TGTGCCAGCAGCTTAGGGGGCCTCTCTGGGGCCAACGTCCTGACTTTC	CASSLGGLSGANVLTF
.	.	TRBV5-1	TRBJ1-2	TGCGCCAGCAGCCCCGAGGGGTATGGCTACACCTTC	CASSPEGYGYTF
.	.	TRBV29-1	TRBJ1-1	TGCAGCGCCGGGCTGAGGAACACTGAAGCTTTCTTT	CSAGLRNTEAFF
.	TRBD1	TRBV27	TRBJ1-1	TGTGCCAGCAAAACAGGGGGCACTGAAGCTTTCTTT	CASKTGGTEAFF
.	.	TRBV27	TRBJ1-5	TGTGCCAGCAGTTTGGCAGGCAATCAGCCCCAGCATTTT	CASSLAGNQPQHF
.	TRBD1	TRBV27	TRBJ1-1	TGTGCCAGCAGTTCTAGGGGGCGGCGTGAAGCTTTCTTT	CASSSRGRREAFF
.	TRBD1	TRBV11-2	TRBJ2-2	TGTGCCAGCAGCTTAGGGACAGGCCCACGACACACCGGGGAGCTGTTTTTT	CASSLGTGPRHTGELFF
.	.	TRBV5-1	TRBJ2-5	TGCGCCAGCAGCTCGCCGAGTGGGTCTCAAGAGACCCAGTACTTC	CASSSPSGSQETQYF
.	TRBD1	TRBV19	TRBJ1-2	TGTGCCAGTAGTATTATGCCCTGGAGGGACAGGGCTGAACAAGGCTACACCTTC	CASSIMPWRDRAEQGYTF
.	.	TRBV6-5	TRBJ1-1	TGTGCCAGCAGCCGCGGGATGCCTGAAGCTTTCTTT	CASSRGMPEAFF
once	.	TRBV18	TRBJ2-7	TGTGCCAGCTCACCCCCTGGAAGGAGCGCCTCCTACGAGCAGTACTTC	CASSPPGRSASYEQYF
.	TRBD1	TRBV7-9	TRBJ1-2	TGTGCCAGCAGCTTACATACGCCGACAGGGGTCAAATATGGCTACACCTTC	CASSLHTPTGVKYGYTF
.	TRBD1	TRBV9	TRBJ1-4	TGTGCCAGCAGCGAAGCAGGGGGAGAAAAACTGTTTTTT	CASSEAGGEKLFF
few	.	TRBV5-4	TRBJ2-2	TGTGCCAGCAGCTTGGTCGCCATAGGCACCGGGGAGCTGTTTTTT	CASSLVAIGTGELFF
.	.	TRBV28	TRBJ1-1	TGTGCCAGCACGGGGGGCAGGGATGACACTGAAGCTTTCTTT	CASTGGRDDTEAFF
.	TRBD1	TRBV7-2	TRBJ2-2	TGTGCCAGCAGCCCCGGGACAGTGAACACCGGGGAGCTGTTTTTT	CASSPGTVNTGELFF
.	.	TRBV11-3	TRBJ2-1	TGTGCCAGCAGCTTAGGCGGGGAAGGGTTCTTC	CASSLGGEGFF
.	.	TRBV6-5	TRBJ1-5	TGTGCCAGCCGTCCCGGGAATCAGCCCCAGCATTTT	CASRPGNQPQHF
.	TRBD2	TRBV2	TRBJ2-6	TGTGCCAGCAGTAAACTAGCGGGAGGGCCTGGGGCCAACGTCCTGACTTTC	CASSKLAGGPGANVLTF